This TCR beta chain appears in the sequencing data of a study of blood T cell repertoires in COVID-19. TCRdb's table, derived via immunoSEQ multiplex PCR, lists solely in-frame clones and lacks some. Here the sample spans around 250,000 clones, less than 90% being singletons. The receptor's source is a woman aged 40 to 50 who had recovered from COVID-19. The sequenced material came from peripheral blood.

CDR3 amino acids: CASSLSLHQPQHF. The CDR3 nucleotides read TGTGCCAGCAGCTTAAGCTTGCATCAGCCCCAGCATTTT. V and J are TRBV7-2 and TRBJ1-5; D unclear. Trimming removed 2 bases from V and 5 bases from J, with 7 bases in between. Germline V gives CDR1 SGHTA, CDR2 FQGNSA. This CDR3 is 13 amino acids long.